The following is a T cell receptor (beta chain) sequence with its context. In the original workflow: From reference gene primer amplification, estimates of nucleated cell counts were derived. The protocol was immunoSEQ multiplex PCR, while the TCRdb copy is restricted to in-frame clones and leaves out a portion. The V and J calls and clone size are taken from that table; D and trimming were inferred from the DNA. Of tens of thousands of clones in the sample, roughly 90% were seen once. The data belong to a study of blood T cell repertoires in COVID-19. Overall study: COVID-19 samples, acute and convalescent, were from the United States, Italy and Spain. Sources were T cells, B-cell-depleted T cells, or PBMCs; the material itself was cDNA or gDNA.

Per the germline V gene, CDR1 is WNHNN and CDR2 is SYGVQD (reference sequence). The junction had 3 bases not matched to a gene; V was cut back by 5 bases and J by 2 bases. The CDR3 runs to 14 residues. Followed over time, Seattle patients had been enrolled while infection was active. The sequencing input was peripheral blood. The chain is built from TRBV10-1 and TRBJ2-1, with 7 positions matching TRBD1. The receptor comes from a man aged 60 to 75 with COVID-19, enrolled during active disease. The CDR3 is CASSSGQTYNEQFF. CDR3 bases: TGCGCCAGCAGTTCGGGACAGACCTACAATGAGCAGTTCTTC.